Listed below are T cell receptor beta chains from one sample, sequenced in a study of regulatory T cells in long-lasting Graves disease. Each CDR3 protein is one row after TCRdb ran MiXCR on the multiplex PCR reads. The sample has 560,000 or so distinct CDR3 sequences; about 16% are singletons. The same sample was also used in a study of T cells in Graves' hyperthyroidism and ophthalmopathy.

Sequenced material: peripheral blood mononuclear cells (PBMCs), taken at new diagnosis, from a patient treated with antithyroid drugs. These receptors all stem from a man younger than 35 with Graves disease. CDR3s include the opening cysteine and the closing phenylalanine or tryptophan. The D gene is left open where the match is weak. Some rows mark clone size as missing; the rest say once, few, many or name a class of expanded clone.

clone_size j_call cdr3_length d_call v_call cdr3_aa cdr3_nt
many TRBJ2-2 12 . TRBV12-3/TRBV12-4 CASRSNTGELFF TGTGCCAGCAGGAGTAACACCGGGGAGCTGTTTTTT
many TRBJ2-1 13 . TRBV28 CASSRGIVGEQFF TGTGCCAGCAGCCGCGGCATTGTTGGTGAGCAGTTCTTC
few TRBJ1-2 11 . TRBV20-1 CSPGAGYGYTF TGCAGCCCAGGGGCTGGCTATGGCTACACCTTC
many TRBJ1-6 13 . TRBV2 CASRWRNNSPLHF TGTGCCAGCAGATGGCGGAATAATTCACCCCTCCACTTT
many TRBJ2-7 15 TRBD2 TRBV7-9 CASSLGGLGHYEQYF TGTGCCAGCAGCTTAGGGGGACTAGGCCACTACGAGCAGTACTTC
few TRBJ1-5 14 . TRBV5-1 CASSLGERNQPQHF TGCGCCAGCAGCTTGGGGGAGAGGAATCAGCCCCAGCATTTT
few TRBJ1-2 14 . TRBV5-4 CASRGRGAGYGYTF TGTGCCAGCAGGGGTCGGGGCGCCGGCTATGGCTACACCTTC
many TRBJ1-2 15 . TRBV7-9 CASSPDRPIDYGYTF TGTGCCAGCAGCCCGGACCGGCCGATAGACTATGGCTACACCTTC
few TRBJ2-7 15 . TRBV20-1 CSARDQGLPYEGQYF TGCAGTGCTAGAGACCAGGGACTCCCGTACGAAGGGCAGTACTTC
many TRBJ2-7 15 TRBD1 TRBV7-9 CASSTTGTGDDEQYF TGTGCCAGCAGCACAACTGGGACAGGGGACGACGAGCAGTACTTC
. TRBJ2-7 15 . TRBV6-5 CASSYEAGASYEQYF TGTGCCAGCAGTTACGAAGCAGGGGCCTCCTACGAGCAGTACTTC
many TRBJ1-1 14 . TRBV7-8 CASSTLGMNTEAFF TGTGCCAGCAGCACTCTGGGGATGAACACTGAAGCTTTCTTT
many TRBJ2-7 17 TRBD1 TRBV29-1 CSVVLVATGTVDYEQYF TGCAGCGTTGTACTCGTAGCTACCGGGACAGTGGACTACGAGCAGTACTTC
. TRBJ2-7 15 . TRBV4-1 CASSPTWASPYEQYF TGCGCCAGCAGCCCGACGTGGGCCAGTCCCTACGAGCAGTACTTC
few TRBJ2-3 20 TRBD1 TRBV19 CASSWRQGAERETSTDTQYF TGTGCCAGTAGTTGGCGACAGGGGGCGGAGCGGGAGACGAGCACAGATACGCAGTATTTT
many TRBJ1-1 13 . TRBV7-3 CASSFRANTEAFF TGTGCCAGCAGCTTCAGGGCGAACACTGAAGCTTTCTTT
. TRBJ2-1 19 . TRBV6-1 CASNGTGRRGGRSSIEQFF TGTGCCAGCAATGGGACAGGGAGGAGAGGCGGGAGGTCCTCTATTGAGCAGTTCTTC
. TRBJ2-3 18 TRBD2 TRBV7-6 CASSLVGLAGASTDTQYF TGTGCCAGCAGCTTAGTGGGACTAGCGGGGGCTAGCACAGATACGCAGTATTTT
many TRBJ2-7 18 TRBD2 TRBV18 CASSPQTSGSYRVYEQYF TGTGCCAGCTCACCACAGACTAGCGGGAGTTATCGGGTATACGAGCAGTACTTC
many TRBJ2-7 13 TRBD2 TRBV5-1 CASGGDQTYEQYF TGCGCCAGCGGGGGGGACCAAACTTACGAGCAGTACTTC
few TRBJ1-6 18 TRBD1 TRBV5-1 CASSLGRPDRGGNSPLHF TGCGCCAGCAGCTTGGGGCGGCCCGACAGGGGAGGCAATTCACCCCTCCACTTT
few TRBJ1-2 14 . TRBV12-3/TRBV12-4 CASTTLQGPYGYTF TGTGCCAGCACCACTTTACAGGGACCGTATGGCTACACCTTC